This TCR beta chain was captured by sequencing in a study of cytomegalovirus exposure and HLA in healthy donors. There are 14 residues in the CDR3. V gave up 7 bases and J gave up 2 bases, with 14 bases separating them. Germline CDR1 is SNHLY and CDR2 is FYNNEI. With 60 Vbeta and 13 Jbeta primers, the PCR was carried out. Produced via immunoSEQ multiplex PCR; TCRdb's table is partial and in-frame only. This repertoire comprises 70,000 or so clones; its ten largest clones make up around 2.4%. This chain uses TRBV2 with TRBJ1-2; the D is unclear. Sample: PBMCs. The receptor was derived from a female donor in good health and CMV-seropositive. The chain's CDR3 is CASIQQNSNYGYTF. Here the CDR3 DNA reads TGTGCCAGCATCCAACAGAACTCCAACTATGGCTACACCTTC.